This record covers a single T cell receptor (beta chain). As originally analysed: Estimated nucleated cell counts came from reference gene primer amplification. Here immunoSEQ multiplex PCR was the method, and the copy in TCRdb shows in-frame clones only, minus some. V, J and clone size were drawn from that table, and D and trimming were deduced from the DNA. The data show roughly 260,000 clones, with approximately 87% seen just once and 2% to 3% held by the top ten. The entry originates in a study of blood T cell repertoires in COVID-19. Turning to the study itself: PBMCs, B-cell-depleted T cells, or T cells provided the cDNA or gDNA that made up the material.

With V trimmed by 3 bases and J by 5 bases, 8 bases remained unmatched. Germline values: CDR1 ENHRY, CDR2 SYGVKD. The CDR3 has 15 residues. The chain carries TRBV10-3 and TRBJ2-5; 8 bases match TRBD2. The specimen was peripheral blood. The sequence was obtained from a woman aged 45-59 years with acute or convalescent COVID-19. CDR3 nucleotides: TGTGCCATCAGTGACGTCAGCGGGAGTCACGAGACCCAGTACTTC. Its translation is CAISDVSGSHETQYF.